Listed below are T cell receptor beta chains from one sample, sequenced in a study of blood T cell repertoires in COVID-19. The method was immunoSEQ multiplex PCR; TCRdb's version includes in-frame clones alone and lacks a portion of them. The table lists 110,000 to 150,000 clones, roughly 86% of them singletons, with under 7% in the top ten. The specimen was peripheral blood. These receptors all stem from a human donor in a cohort sampled during active COVID-19. The CDR3 runs from the conserved cysteine through the conserved F or W. The D gene is left open where the match is weak. The size of a clone is reported for some rows only, either as once, few or many, or as a class for expanded clones.

CDR3 length	clone size	V gene	J gene	D gene	CDR3 protein	CDR3 DNA
13	NA	TRBV29-1	TRBJ2-2	NA	CSVLSTNTGELFF	TGCAGCGTTCTTAGCACGAACACCGGGGAGCTGTTTTTT
16	few	TRBV5-1	TRBJ2-5	NA	CASSQGLDRFQETQYF	TGCGCCAGCAGCCAAGGGCTAGACAGGTTCCAAGAGACCCAGTACTTC
15	NA	TRBV4-1	TRBJ2-7	NA	CASSQDPPGGHEQYF	TGCGCCAGCAGCCAAGACCCGCCGGGTGGCCACGAGCAGTACTTC
20	NA	TRBV5-4	TRBJ2-3	TRBD2	CASSLPPGLAGGPSTDTQYF	TGTGCCAGCAGCTTGCCCCCGGGACTAGCGGGAGGGCCAAGCACAGATACGCAGTATTTT
15	NA	TRBV9	TRBJ2-7	TRBD2	CASSPREGPVYEQYF	TGTGCCAGCAGCCCCAGGGAGGGACCCGTCTACGAGCAGTACTTC
15	NA	TRBV29-1	TRBJ2-1	NA	CSVERGTSWGSEQFF	TGCAGCGTTGAAAGGGGGACCAGTTGGGGCAGTGAGCAGTTCTTC
14	NA	TRBV23-1	TRBJ2-4	NA	CASSPGIAKNIQYF	TGCGCCAGCAGTCCCGGGATAGCCAAAAACATTCAGTACTTC
16	once	TRBV4-2	TRBJ2-3	TRBD1	CASSQSGQGRADTQYF	TGTGCCAGCAGCCAATCGGGACAGGGGAGGGCAGATACGCAGTATTTT
12	NA	TRBV2	TRBJ2-7	NA	CASDSSSYEQYF	TGTGCCAGCGACAGTTCCTCCTACGAGCAGTACTTC
16	NA	TRBV9	TRBJ2-5	TRBD2	CASSVDVGEGQETQYF	TGTGCCAGCAGCGTAGACGTAGGGGAGGGGCAAGAGACCCAGTACTTC
14	NA	TRBV9	TRBJ1-1	NA	CASSFTGGDTEAFF	TGTGCCAGCAGCTTCACCGGCGGAGACACTGAAGCTTTCTTT
14	NA	TRBV11-2	TRBJ2-3	NA	CASSLLLSADTQYF	TGTGCCAGCAGCTTACTTCTGTCTGCAGATACGCAGTATTTT
14	NA	TRBV3-1/TRBV3-2	TRBJ2-7	TRBD1	CASSLQGWMYEQYF	TGTGCCAGCAGCTTACAGGGGTGGATGTACGAGCAGTACTTC
15	NA	TRBV9	TRBJ2-3	NA	CASSVAGRWTDTQYF	TGTGCCAGCAGCGTAGCTGGGAGGTGGACAGATACGCAGTATTTT
16	NA	TRBV11-2	TRBJ2-7	TRBD2	CASSLVLAGVSYEQYF	TGTGCCAGCAGCTTAGTTTTAGCGGGAGTATCCTACGAGCAGTACTTC
11	NA	TRBV11-2	TRBJ2-5	NA	CASSSEGTQYF	TGTGCCAGCAGCTCCGAGGGGACCCAGTACTTC
13	NA	TRBV30	TRBJ1-4	NA	CAWLWRGPEKLFF	TGTGCCTGGCTGTGGAGGGGTCCTGAAAAACTGTTTTTT
13	NA	TRBV9	TRBJ2-3	NA	CASSVVTPDTQYF	TGTGCCAGCAGCGTAGTTACTCCAGATACGCAGTATTTT
12	NA	TRBV2	TRBJ2-3	NA	CASSEVDLAQYF	TGTGCCAGCAGTGAGGTAGATCTTGCGCAGTATTTT
18	NA	TRBV4-2	TRBJ2-5	TRBD2	CASSQVPSGGTEKETQYF	TGTGCCAGCAGCCAAGTGCCTAGCGGGGGGACCGAAAAAGAGACCCAGTACTTC
15	NA	TRBV3-1/TRBV3-2	TRBJ2-1	NA	CASSQGGPPYNEQFF	TGTGCCAGCAGCCAAGGCGGGCCTCCCTACAATGAGCAGTTCTTC
12	few	TRBV5-5	TRBJ2-7	NA	CASSFGFYEQYF	TGTGCCAGCAGCTTCGGTTTCTACGAGCAGTACTTC
14	NA	TRBV27	TRBJ1-4	NA	CASSWRSRKEKLFF	TGTGCCAGCTCCTGGCGGTCTCGAAAGGAAAAACTGTTTTTT
16	NA	TRBV28	TRBJ1-4	TRBD1	CASSHRGGASVEKLFF	TGTGCCAGCAGTCACAGGGGGGGGGCATCAGTCGAAAAACTGTTTTTT
14	NA	TRBV30	TRBJ2-7	TRBD2	CAWSGASGGTKQYF	TGTGCCTGGAGTGGGGCTAGCGGGGGAACGAAGCAGTACTTC
13	NA	TRBV7-2	TRBJ1-2	NA	CASSQDRYHGYTF	TGTGCCAGCAGCCAAGACAGGTACCATGGCTACACCTTC
17	NA	TRBV19	TRBJ1-5	TRBD1	CASSLDRGETSNQPQHF	TGTGCCAGTAGTCTCGACAGGGGGGAGACCAGCAATCAGCCCCAGCATTTT
15	NA	TRBV7-2	TRBJ2-7	TRBD2	CASSSSSGRAYEQYF	TGTGCCAGCAGCTCGTCTAGCGGGAGGGCTTACGAGCAGTACTTC
16	few	TRBV9	TRBJ2-2	TRBD2	CASSYGLAGTTGELFF	TGTGCCAGCAGCTACGGACTAGCGGGAACCACCGGGGAGCTGTTTTTT
15	NA	TRBV18	TRBJ2-1	TRBD1	CASSPDRAYYNEQFF	TGTGCCAGCTCCCCTGACAGGGCCTATTACAATGAGCAGTTCTTC
9	NA	TRBV30	TRBJ2-3	NA	CAQGDTQYF	TGTGCCCAGGGGGATACGCAGTATTTT
18	NA	TRBV19	TRBJ2-5	NA	CASSSRPPSDRYQETQYF	TGTGCCAGTAGCTCTCGACCCCCTAGCGATCGGTACCAAGAGACCCAGTACTTC
18	NA	TRBV6-1	TRBJ2-2	NA	CASREGAGTFGNSGELFF	TGTGCCAGCAGGGAAGGGGCCGGGACTTTTGGGAATAGCGGGGAGCTGTTTTTT
16	NA	TRBV27	TRBJ2-7	TRBD1	CASSSQPGQGPYEQYF	TGTGCCAGCAGTTCCCAACCGGGACAGGGGCCCTACGAGCAGTACTTC
16	NA	TRBV5-8	TRBJ2-5	NA	CASSLKRDNHRETQYF	TGTGCCAGCAGCCTTAAGCGGGACAACCACCGAGAGACCCAGTACTTC
14	NA	TRBV14	TRBJ2-7	TRBD2	CASSQVAGGYEQYF	TGTGCCAGCAGCCAAGTAGCGGGAGGGTACGAGCAGTACTTC
15	NA	TRBV4-2	TRBJ2-3	NA	CASSQGADPRDTQYF	TGTGCCAGCAGCCAGGGGGCAGACCCGAGGGATACGCAGTATTTT
15	NA	TRBV9	TRBJ2-5	NA	CASSVSPGSKETQYF	TGTGCCAGCAGCGTCAGCCCCGGGTCCAAGGAGACCCAGTACTTC
15	NA	TRBV9	TRBJ1-1	NA	CASSVGPGADTEAFF	TGTGCCAGCAGCGTAGGTCCAGGGGCGGACACTGAAGCTTTCTTT
17	NA	TRBV4-1	TRBJ2-5	NA	CASSPRPPGDGRETQYF	TGCGCCAGCAGCCCCCGACCCCCAGGGGATGGCCGAGAGACCCAGTACTTC